The 11 T cell receptor beta chains given below trace back to one sample, sequenced in a study of T cells after yellow fever vaccination. TCRdb fed the 5' RACE reads into MiXCR, producing one record per CDR3 protein. The data contain roughly 120,000 distinct CDR3 sequences, roughly 8.9% of them seen just once; the ten biggest clones take up approximately 24%. The sequencing here drew on CD8+ T cells sorted from PBMCs, taken 45 days after the yellow fever booster vaccination. The receptors come from a man aged 25-40 years who received the YFV17D yellow fever vaccine.

V gene TRBV2 combines with J gene TRBJ1-5; D gene ambiguous. CDR1 is SNHLY and CDR2 is FYNNEI in the germline V gene. V dropped 7 bases and J dropped 5 bases, with 15 bases sitting between them. CDR3 length equals 14 residues. The CDR3 here is CASTGPGFDQPQHF. CDR3 in DNA: TGTGCCAGCACTGGGCCGGGCTTTGATCAGCCCCAGCATTTT.

In this sample, this clonotype turned up many times. The gene calls are TRBV5-5 and TRBJ2-7; tentatively, D is TRBD1 (6 bases). Germline loops: CDR1 SGHKS, CDR2 YYEKEE (reference sequence). V lost 5 bases, J lost 0 bases, and 9 bases lay in between. CDR3 length: 13 residues. The CDR3 is CASRGHNSYEQYF. For the CDR3, the DNA is TGTGCCAGCAGGGGACATAACTCCTACGAGCAGTACTTC.

This clonotype showed up just a few times. This chain uses TRBV11-3 with TRBJ2-1; possible D gene TRBD2, 6 bases. The germline V gene encodes CDR1 SGHNT and CDR2 YENEEA. V was cut by 5 bases and J by 11 bases, with 10 bases left in between. This CDR3 has 11 residues. Here the CDR3 reads CASSLGGKQFF. DNA of the CDR3: TGTGCCAGCAGCCTGGGAGGAAAGCAGTTCTTC.

In its sample, this clonotype was seen many times. This rearrangement joins TRBV20-1 to TRBJ2-5, with 10 bases aligning to TRBD2. Trimming removed 1 base from V and 2 bases from J; junction bases left unmatched: 7. Germline V gene sequence: CDR1 DFQATT, CDR2 SNEGSKA (reference sequence). CDR3 size: 16 residues. The CDR3 here is CSARVSSGSLQETQYF. CDR3 bases: TGCAGTGCTAGAGTTTCTAGCGGGAGTTTGCAAGAGACCCAGTACTTC.

V is TRBV12-3 or TRBV12-4 and J is TRBJ2-1, with D possibly TRBD2 on 6 matching bases. Trimming took 5 bases from V and 6 from J, leaving 14 bases between them. The CDR3 runs to 14 residues. The CDR3 nucleotides read TGTGCCAGCAGTGCGCCGGGACTCCCCAATGAGCAGTTCTTC. Its translation: CASSAPGLPNEQFF.

The table lists this clonotype with many counts. The CDR3: CASSLVNLAGLQETQYF. CDR3 DNA: TGTGCCAGCAGCTTAGTAAACCTAGCGGGCCTGCAAGAGACCCAGTACTTC. This sequence joins TRBV7-2 and TRBJ2-5; 8 nucleotides align to TRBD2. This CDR3 is 17 amino acids long. Looked up from germline, CDR1 is SGHTA and CDR2 is FQGNSA. V was pared by 1 base and J by 2 bases, with 9 bases of the junction left unmatched.

This clonotype came up many times. The chain combines TRBV4-1 with TRBJ2-3, with 9 bases matching TRBD2. This CDR3 is 15 amino acids long. The V segment lost 7 bases and the J segment 4 bases; nucleotides outside the gene matches: 9. CDR1 is MGHRA, CDR2 YSYEKL, per germline. The CDR3 region is CASTPAGGQADTQYF. In DNA, the CDR3 is TGCGCCAGCACCCCGGCGGGAGGGCAGGCAGATACGCAGTATTTT.

There are many counts of this clonotype. V gene TRBV20-1 combines with J gene TRBJ1-1; maybe TRBD1 (6 bases). The CDR3 loop spans 12 amino acids. The V end was cut by 6 bases, the J end by 5 bases, with 13 bases between. Germline CDR1 DFQATT, CDR2 SNEGSKA (reference sequence). As DNA, the CDR3 is TGCAGTGCCCCGACAGGCTGGACTGAAGCTTTCTTT. Protein product: CSAPTGWTEAFF.

The sample holds many counts of this clonotype. The V and J genes are TRBV29-1 and TRBJ2-5, with a possible D match to TRBD2 (6 bases). CDR1 SQVTM and CDR2 ANQGSEA come from the germline V gene. The germline V and J ends were trimmed by 7 bases and 4 bases, with 7 bases remaining between them. The CDR3 is made up of 10 amino acids. For the CDR3, the DNA is TGCAGCGCGGGGGTAGAGACCCAGTACTTC. Translation: CSAGVETQYF.

The rearrangement uses TRBV7-9 and TRBJ2-7, with D perhaps TRBD2 (5 bases). Germline V gene data show CDR1 as SEHNR and CDR2 as FQNEAQ (reference sequence). This CDR3 comprises 15 residues. The V end was cut by 5 bases, the J end by 4 bases, with 18 bases between. CDR3 sequence reads: CASSPMASQIYEQYF. DNA for the CDR3: TGTGCCAGCAGCCCCATGGCTAGCCAAATTTACGAGCAGTACTTC.

This clonotype appeared a few times. The chain is built from TRBV29-1 and TRBJ2-3, with 8 positions matching TRBD2. Germline trimming cut 7 bases from V and 6 bases from J; bases unmatched to any gene: 9. In germline, CDR1 is SQVTM, CDR2 ANQGSEA. The CDR3 is 13 amino acids. CDR3 bases: TGCAGCGAGCGGGTAGCGGGAACCGATACGCAGTATTTT. Protein: CSERVAGTDTQYF.